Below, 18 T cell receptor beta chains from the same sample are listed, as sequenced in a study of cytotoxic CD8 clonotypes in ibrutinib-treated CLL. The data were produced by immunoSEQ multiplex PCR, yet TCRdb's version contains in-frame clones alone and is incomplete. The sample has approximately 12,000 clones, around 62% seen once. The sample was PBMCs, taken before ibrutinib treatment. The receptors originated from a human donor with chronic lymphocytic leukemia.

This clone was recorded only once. The CDR3 DNA reads TGCAGCGTTGTGGACACTCGTCGGGAGCAGTACTTC. As protein: CSVVDTRREQYF. The rearrangement uses TRBV29-1 and TRBJ2-7; TRBD1 is a possible D gene (5 bases). Trimming took 4 bases from V and 7 from J, leaving 14 bases between them. The CDR3 consists of 12 residues. The V gene's germline CDR1 is SQVTM and CDR2 ANQGSEA.

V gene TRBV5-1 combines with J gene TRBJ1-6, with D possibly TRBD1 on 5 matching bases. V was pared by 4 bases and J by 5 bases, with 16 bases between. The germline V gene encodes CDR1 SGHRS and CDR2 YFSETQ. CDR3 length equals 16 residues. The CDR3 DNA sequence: TGCGCCAGCAGCATTACGTCGGGGGTTGATAATTCACCCCTCCACTTT. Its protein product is CASSITSGVDNSPLHF. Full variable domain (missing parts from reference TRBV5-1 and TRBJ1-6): KAGVTQTPRYLIKTRGQQVTLSCSPISGHRSVSWYQQTPGQGLQFLFEYFSETQRNKGNFPGRFSGRQFSNSRSEMNVSTLELGDSALYLCASSITSGVDNSPLHFGNGTRLTVT.

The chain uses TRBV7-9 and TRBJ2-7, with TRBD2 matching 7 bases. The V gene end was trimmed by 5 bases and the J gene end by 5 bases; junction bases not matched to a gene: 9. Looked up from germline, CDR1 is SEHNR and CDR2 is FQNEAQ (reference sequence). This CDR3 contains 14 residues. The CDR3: CASSPGGSRNEQYF. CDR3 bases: TGTGCCAGCAGCCCCGGGGGGTCCCGTAACGAGCAGTACTTC.

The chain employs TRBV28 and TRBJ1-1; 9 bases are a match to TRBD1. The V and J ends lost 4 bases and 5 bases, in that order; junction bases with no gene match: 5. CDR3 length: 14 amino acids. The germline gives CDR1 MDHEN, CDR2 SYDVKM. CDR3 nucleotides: TGTGCCAGCAGTTCGACAGGGGGAAGTACTGAAGCTTTCTTT. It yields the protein CASSSTGGSTEAFF.

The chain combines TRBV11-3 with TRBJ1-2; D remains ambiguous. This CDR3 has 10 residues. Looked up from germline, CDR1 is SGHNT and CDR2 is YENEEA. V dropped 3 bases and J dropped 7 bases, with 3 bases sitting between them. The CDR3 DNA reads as TGTGCCAGCAGCTTTACTGGCTACACCTTC. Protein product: CASSFTGYTF.

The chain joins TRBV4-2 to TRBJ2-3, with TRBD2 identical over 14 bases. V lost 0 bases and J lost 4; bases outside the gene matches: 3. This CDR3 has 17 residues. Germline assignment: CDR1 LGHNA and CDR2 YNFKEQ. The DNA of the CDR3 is TGTGCCAGCAGCCAAGAAGTGACTAGCGGGGGGGCAGATACGCAGTATTTT. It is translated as CASSQEVTSGGADTQYF.

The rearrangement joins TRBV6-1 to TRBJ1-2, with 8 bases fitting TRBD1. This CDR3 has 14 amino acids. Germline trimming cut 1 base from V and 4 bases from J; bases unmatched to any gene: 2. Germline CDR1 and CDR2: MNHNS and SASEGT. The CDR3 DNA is TGTGCCAGCAGTGAAGTAACAGGGGGCTATGGCTACACCTTC. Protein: CASSEVTGGYGYTF.

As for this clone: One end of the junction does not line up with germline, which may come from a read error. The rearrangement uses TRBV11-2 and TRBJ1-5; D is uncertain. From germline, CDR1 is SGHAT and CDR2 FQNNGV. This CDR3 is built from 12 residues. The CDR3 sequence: CASSLGNQPQHF. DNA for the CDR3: TGTGCCAGCAGCTTAGGCAACCAGCCCCAGCATTTT.

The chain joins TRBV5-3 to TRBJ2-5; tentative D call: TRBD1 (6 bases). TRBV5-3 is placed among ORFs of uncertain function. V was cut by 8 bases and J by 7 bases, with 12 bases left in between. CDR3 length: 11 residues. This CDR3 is CAREVGATQYF. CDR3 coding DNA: TGTGCCAGGGAGGTGGGGGCGACCCAGTACTTC.

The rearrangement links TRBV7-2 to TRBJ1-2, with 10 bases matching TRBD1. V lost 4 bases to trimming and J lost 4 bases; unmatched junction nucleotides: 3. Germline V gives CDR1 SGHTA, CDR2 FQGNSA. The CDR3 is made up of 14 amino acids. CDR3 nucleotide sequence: TGTGCCAGCAGCTCCGGACAGGGGGGCTATGGCTACACCTTC. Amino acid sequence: CASSSGQGGYGYTF.

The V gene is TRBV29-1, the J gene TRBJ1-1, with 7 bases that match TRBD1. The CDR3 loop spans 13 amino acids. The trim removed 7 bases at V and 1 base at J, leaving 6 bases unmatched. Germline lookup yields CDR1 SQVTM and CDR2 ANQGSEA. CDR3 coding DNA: TGCAGCGCTAGGACAGGCGCGAACACTGAAGCTTTCTTT. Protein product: CSARTGANTEAFF.

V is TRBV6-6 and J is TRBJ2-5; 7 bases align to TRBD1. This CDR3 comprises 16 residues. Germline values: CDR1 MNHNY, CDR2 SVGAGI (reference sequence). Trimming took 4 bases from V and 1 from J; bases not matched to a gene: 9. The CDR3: CASSSYSTGAQETQYF. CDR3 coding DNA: TGTGCCAGCAGTTCATATTCCACAGGGGCCCAAGAGACCCAGTACTTC.

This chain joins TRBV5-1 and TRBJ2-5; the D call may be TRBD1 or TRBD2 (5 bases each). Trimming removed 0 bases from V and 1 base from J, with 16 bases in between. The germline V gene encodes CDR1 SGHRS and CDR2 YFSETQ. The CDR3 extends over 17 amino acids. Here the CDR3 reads CASSLGPHGAAQETQYF. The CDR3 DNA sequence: TGCGCCAGCAGCTTGGGCCCCCACGGGGCAGCCCAAGAGACCCAGTACTTC.

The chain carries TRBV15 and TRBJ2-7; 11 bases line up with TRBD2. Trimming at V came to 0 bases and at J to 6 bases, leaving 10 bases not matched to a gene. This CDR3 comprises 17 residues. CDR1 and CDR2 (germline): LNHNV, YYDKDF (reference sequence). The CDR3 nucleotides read TGTGCCACCAGCAGAGATCTAGCGGGGGGTTATGCGAGCGAGCAGTACTTC. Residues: CATSRDLAGGYASEQYF.

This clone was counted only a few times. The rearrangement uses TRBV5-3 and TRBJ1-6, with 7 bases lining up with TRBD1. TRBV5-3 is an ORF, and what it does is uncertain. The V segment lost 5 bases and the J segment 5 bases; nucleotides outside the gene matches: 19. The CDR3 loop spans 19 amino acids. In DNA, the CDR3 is TGTGCCAGAAGATATTACCGGGACAGAGCCCCGGAAAATAATTCACCCCTCCACTTT. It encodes CARRYYRDRAPENNSPLHF.

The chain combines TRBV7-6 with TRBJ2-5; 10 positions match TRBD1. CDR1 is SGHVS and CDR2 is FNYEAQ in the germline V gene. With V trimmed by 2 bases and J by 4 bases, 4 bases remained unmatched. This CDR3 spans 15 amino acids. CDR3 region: CASSLRGQGGETQYF. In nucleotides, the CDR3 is TGTGCCAGCAGCTTACGCGGACAGGGGGGAGAGACCCAGTACTTC.

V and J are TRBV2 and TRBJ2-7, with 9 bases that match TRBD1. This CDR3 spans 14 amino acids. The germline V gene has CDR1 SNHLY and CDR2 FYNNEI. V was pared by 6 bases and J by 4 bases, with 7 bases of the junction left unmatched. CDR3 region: CASSAGTGRYEQYF. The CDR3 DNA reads TGTGCCAGCAGCGCCGGGACAGGGAGGTACGAGCAGTACTTC.

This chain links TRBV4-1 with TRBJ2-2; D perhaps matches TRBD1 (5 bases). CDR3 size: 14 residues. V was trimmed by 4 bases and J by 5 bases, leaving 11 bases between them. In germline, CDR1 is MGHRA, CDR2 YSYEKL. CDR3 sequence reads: CASSLQGRTGELFF. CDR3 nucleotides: TGCGCCAGCAGCCTCCAGGGTCGAACCGGGGAGCTGTTTTTT.